A selection of T cell receptor beta chains follows, all from one sample in a study of cytomegalovirus exposure and HLA in healthy donors. TCRdb's copy holds only in-frame clones and misses some; the assay was immunoSEQ multiplex PCR. The sample comprises some 240,000 clones, roughly 80% of which are singletons, and 3.8% rests with the top ten. Sequencing used PBMCs. Every receptor here comes from a male donor in good health and CMV-seronegative. CDR3s leave out the opening cysteine and the closing phenylalanine or tryptophan.

j_call	v_call	cdr3_length	cdr3_aa
TRBJ2-7	TRBV27	12	ASSPQGSRSEQY
TRBJ2-1	TRBV6-5	13	ASSRSGSSYNEQF
TRBJ2-2	TRBV2	12	ASISHKNTGELF
TRBJ2-3	TRBV11-1	13	ASTRLAGGTDTQY
TRBJ2-7	TRBV5-1	13	ASSFTGTGVDEQY
TRBJ2-7	TRBV7-8	13	ASSFVGRIRREQY
TRBJ2-7	TRBV11-2	10	ASTLGSYEQY
TRBJ2-2	TRBV29-1	12	SVRLASNTGELF
TRBJ2-1	TRBV7-9	14	ASSLAIAPWGDEQF
TRBJ2-2	TRBV4-1	15	ASSQDPSGSSSGELF
TRBJ2-3	TRBV5-4	14	ASSFDTSGSTDTQY
TRBJ2-5	TRBV19	13	ASSIGRQGGETQY
TRBJ2-3	TRBV7-8	14	ASSPDRTSGTDTQY
TRBJ2-5	TRBV7-9	14	ATQDQFGRAWETQY
TRBJ1-2	TRBV20-1	9	SVWADIGYT
TRBJ1-6	TRBV7-2	14	ASSLSVRGGNSPLH
TRBJ1-2	TRBV7-9	14	ASSLTAQGSVDGYT
TRBJ2-5	TRBV28	12	ASSNTGTSTSQY
TRBJ2-2	TRBV19	11	AGRTANTGELF
TRBJ2-3	TRBV7-2	13	ASSPREGRGDTQY
TRBJ1-1	TRBV15	15	ATSRGVGLPTYTEAF
TRBJ1-3	TRBV30	14	AWETPTGFSGNTIY
-	TRBV6-5	13	ASSYEASGSTEQY
TRBJ1-2	TRBV5-1	12	ASSLREMEYGYT
TRBJ1-2	TRBV29-1	11	SGAGTGNYGYT
TRBJ2-7	TRBV7-3	13	ASSVRGGGKYEQY
TRBJ2-7	TRBV27	13	ASSLRAGGIYEQY
TRBJ2-7	TRBV7-9	13	SSSLDGTLSYEQY
-	TRBV7-9	9	ASNSYYEQY
TRBJ2-5	TRBV14	13	ASSQVTGGRETQY
TRBJ2-5	TRBV4-1	14	ASSQEGGSRRETQY
TRBJ2-1	TRBV5-1	11	ASSLQLLNEQF
TRBJ1-4	TRBV11-1	12	ASSPQPTNEKLF
TRBJ2-2	TRBV25-1	13	ASSPGQAYTGELF
TRBJ1-2	TRBV28	9	ASSRNIGYT
TRBJ2-2	TRBV7-3	14	ASSLMGTIQTGELF
TRBJ2-5	TRBV11-2	12	ASSLLAGVETQY
TRBJ2-2	TRBV9	17	ASSGGESSSGGRTGELF
TRBJ2-2	TRBV4-2	15	ASSQLAGGSRTGELF
TRBJ2-6	TRBV7-3	11	ASSFLGANVLT
TRBJ2-7	TRBV9	12	ASSVESAHYEQY
TRBJ1-4	TRBV15	14	ATSTTQGATNEKLF
TRBJ1-2	TRBV5-1	13	ASSPREGLYYGYT
TRBJ2-1	TRBV19	12	ASSRGTGFNEQF
TRBJ1-5	TRBV7-8	16	ASSLAYGGTGSDQPQH
TRBJ2-5	TRBV27	13	ASTDSGENQETQY